The 12 T cell receptor beta chains below all came from one sample that was sequenced in a study of shared clonotypes between healthy human individuals (dated by TCRdb to about 2020). The library was produced with the immunoSEQ multiplex PCR assay. The immuneACCESS repertoire file appears here via TCRdb, limited to in-frame rearrangements. These files lack a portion of the clones; in checked studies, under half of the deficit traces to unresolved V genes, and the cause of the others is not known. This sample is represented by millions of clones; around 90% of them were singletons. Roughly 0.13% of the sample lies in the top ten. The sequenced material came from naive CD4+ T cells sorted from blood. The meaning of the sample's cell subset or site label: CD45RA+ positively selected. These receptors all stem from a man aged 18 to 30 in good health.

The rearrangement joins TRBV6-1 to TRBJ2-3; TRBD2 matches 14 bases. The germline V gene has CDR1 MNHNS and CDR2 SASEGT. The CDR3 totals 14 residues. V lost 10 bases to trimming and J lost 4 bases; unmatched junction nucleotides: 4. CDR3: CATGLAGGADTQYF. The CDR3, as DNA: TGTGCCACCGGACTAGCGGGAGGCGCAGATACGCAGTATTTT.

The chain has TRBV28 and TRBJ1-6; the D is unclear. The CDR3 has 14 amino acids. The V end was cut by 4 bases, the J end by 7 bases, with 11 bases between. Germline V lookup: CDR1 MDHEN, CDR2 SYDVKM. CDR3 DNA sequence: TGTGCCAGCAGTTCGGGAGTCATAAATTCACCCCTCCACTTT. Translation gives CASSSGVINSPLHF.

A word on this clone: One junction end does not reproduce the germline sequence, and a read error may be involved. The chain combines TRBV7-7 with TRBJ1-1; D remains unclear. The germline V gene has CDR1 SSHAT and CDR2 FNYEAQ (reference sequence). The CDR3 spans 13 residues. This CDR3 is CASSSSIGTEAFF. Written as DNA, the CDR3 is TGTGCTAGCAGCTCGAGCATTGGCACTGAAGCTTTCTTT.

This chain connects TRBV4-1 to TRBJ1-4; D remains unclear. The germline CDR1 and CDR2 sequences are MGHRA and YSYEKL. This CDR3 is built from 16 residues. The V and J ends lost 4 bases and 0 bases respectively, with 12 bases between them. Here the CDR3 reads CASSRLISATNEKLFF. CDR3 coding DNA: TGCGCCAGCAGCCGCTTAATTAGCGCAACTAATGAAAAACTGTTTTTT.

Details on this clone: Other DNA sequences from this sample encode an identical CDR3 as well. This chain links TRBV7-2 with TRBJ1-4, with D perhaps TRBD1 (5 bases). Trimming cost V 2 bases and J 1 base, with 8 bases left between them. The CDR3 contains 15 residues. Germline CDR1 and CDR2: SGHTA and FQGNSA. Here the CDR3 DNA reads TGTGCCAGCAGCTTACAGGGAGGAACTAATGAAAAACTGTTTTTT. The encoded protein is CASSLQGGTNEKLFF.

V is TRBV5-1 and J is TRBJ2-7; the match to TRBD2 covers 8 bases. This CDR3 is built from 15 residues. Germline V CDR1 and CDR2: SGHRS, YFSETQ. J gave up 2 bases and V 3 bases, and 7 bases lay outside the gene matches. The CDR3 is CASSSLSGSAYEQYF. The CDR3 DNA reads as TGCGCCAGCAGCTCGCTAAGCGGGAGCGCCTACGAGCAGTACTTC.

V and J are TRBV30 and TRBJ1-3; D may be TRBD1 (5 bases). Trimming shortened V by 3 bases and J by 1 base, and 13 bases separated the two germline ends. Germline V CDR1 and CDR2: GTSNPN, SVGIG (reference sequence). The CDR3 contains 15 residues. CDR3: CAWSPPKGSGNTIYF. The CDR3 DNA reads as TGTGCCTGGAGCCCACCGAAGGGGTCTGGAAACACCATATATTTT.

The CDR3 loop is CASSPPGSGRETQYF. Here the CDR3 DNA reads TGTGCCAGCAGTCCCCCGGGATCAGGGCGGGAGACCCAGTACTTC. The chain joins TRBV28 to TRBJ2-5; D tentatively fits TRBD1 or TRBD2 (5 bases each). This CDR3 contains 15 residues. V lost 5 bases and J lost 5, with 18 bases in between. The germline V gene encodes CDR1 MDHEN and CDR2 SYDVKM.

V is TRBV11-2 and J is TRBJ2-1; the D is unclear. This CDR3 contains 15 residues. Germline CDR1 is SGHAT and CDR2 is FQNNGV. The V gene lost 4 bases and the J gene lost 4 bases, with 14 bases spanning the gap. CDR3 DNA sequence: TGTGCCAGCAGCTCAGGACCGGATGGATACAATGAGCAGTTCTTC. It is translated as CASSSGPDGYNEQFF. Looking up the rest from reference TRBV11-2 and TRBJ2-1 gives the full variable domain: EAGVAQSPRYKIIEKRQSVAFWCNPISGHATLYWYQQILGQGPKLLIQFQNNGVVDDSQLPKDRFSAERLKGVDSTLKIQPAKLEDSAVYLCASSSGPDGYNEQFFGPGTRLTVL.

This sequence joins TRBV7-2 and TRBJ2-7; D remains unclear. The CDR3 has 11 amino acids. V was trimmed by 3 bases and J by 7 bases, leaving 7 bases between them. CDR1 and CDR2 (germline): SGHTA, FQGNSA. Here the CDR3 DNA reads TGTGCCAGCAGCTTCCACGGGGAGCAGTACTTC. This encodes CASSFHGEQYF.

V gene TRBV9 combines with J gene TRBJ1-5; possibly TRBD1 for D (6 bases). CDR1 and CDR2 from the germline V gene are SGDLS and YYNGEE. This CDR3 is 15 amino acids long. Trimming took 4 bases from V and 3 from J, leaving 14 bases between them. CDR3 nucleotides: TGTGCCAGCAGCTCGGCGGGGGGGCTCAATCAGCCCCAGCATTTT. The encoded protein is CASSSAGGLNQPQHF.

The genes are TRBV11-2 and TRBJ2-3; no clear D. Deletions cut 2 bases from V and 2 bases from J, with 11 bases between. Germline V lookup: CDR1 SGHAT, CDR2 FQNNGV. The CDR3 has 15 residues. The CDR3, as DNA: TGTGCCAGCAGCTTATCGGCTGCGATCACAGATACGCAGTATTTT. Protein: CASSLSAAITDTQYF.